This T cell receptor beta chain was captured in a study of OX40 agonist ivuxolimab in advanced cancers. Study-level background: Three patients, one with hepatocellular carcinoma and two with cutaneous melanoma, achieved partial responses.

Libraries were prepared by immunoSEQ multiplex PCR; TCRdb keeps only in-frame clonotypes and omits some of them. The sample lists approximately 68,000 clones; more than 70% were seen once. V shed 5 bases and J shed 8 bases, with 12 bases lying between them. CDR1 SEHNR and CDR2 FQNEAQ come from the germline V gene (reference sequence). CDR3 size: 12 residues. Whole-study findings and limits: With doses of 0.1-3.0 mg/kg, partial responders showed among the lowest clonal expansion. The expanded peripheral T cells' antigen specificity was not determined.

With respect to this clone: Its antigen is not identified.

The clonotype was recovered from an adult with an advanced solid tumor such as melanoma, head and neck, liver or kidney cancer. V and J are TRBV7-9 and TRBJ1-1; D gene uncertain. The material sequenced was CD4+ or CD8+ T cells sorted from blood, taken in a trial of the OX40 agonist ivuxolimab. CDR3 protein: CASSLVGREAFF. CDR3 bases: TGTGCCAGCAGCCTGGTAGGGCGGGAAGCTTTCTTT.